A single sample gave rise to the 3 T cell receptor beta chains below, sequenced in a study of shared clonotypes between healthy human individuals. This table comes from immunoSEQ multiplex PCR, and its TCRdb copy is limited to in-frame clones, with some not included. The table shows around 1,000,000 clones, with approximately 75% occurring only once. Sequenced: memory CD4+ T cells from PBMCs. Subset given: CD45RA-negative fraction. These TCRs come from a young man in good health. Some clones in this sample may be carry-over from other donors' samples.

The rearrangement uses TRBV4-1 and TRBJ2-1; 12 positions match TRBD2. This CDR3 is 16 amino acids long. V shed 1 base, J shed 9 bases, and the junction held 7 bases outside the gene matches. Germline V gene sequence: CDR1 MGHRA, CDR2 YSYEKL. The CDR3 bases are TGCGCCAGCAGCCAAGGGGCTAGCGGGAGGGCCATTGAGCAGTTCTTC. Its translation is CASSQGASGRAIEQFF.

The genes are TRBV7-2 and TRBJ1-2; D may be TRBD1 (5 bases). The ends were cut back, 5 bases at V and 4 bases at J, with 17 bases in the middle. Germline values: CDR1 SGHTA, CDR2 FQGNSA. This CDR3 has 15 amino acids. The CDR3: CASSENTGQSYGYTF. CDR3 nucleotides: TGTGCCAGCAGCGAAAACACGGGGCAATCCTATGGCTACACCTTC.

This chain links TRBV30 with TRBJ2-7; tentative D call: TRBD2 (6 bases). V gave up 5 bases and J gave up 0 bases, with 14 bases separating them. Looked up from germline, CDR1 is GTSNPN and CDR2 is SVGIG (reference sequence). CDR3 size: 14 residues. The CDR3 DNA reads as TGTGCCTGGCACCTGGCGGGGATCTCCTACGAGCAGTACTTC. It specifies CAWHLAGISYEQYF.